Below, 21 T cell receptor beta chains from the same sample are listed, as sequenced in a study of blood T cells in healthy people across ages. Together with a sample-barcoded 5' primer, a J-beta primer mix was included in a second PCR lasting about 6 to 11 cycles. TCRdb redid the calling of the 5' RACE reads with MiXCR, one entry per CDR3 protein. The table includes about 1.4 million distinct CDR3 sequences, approximately 59% detected once. The sample consisted of blood. These receptors originate from a man aged 18 to 30 in good health.

V gene TRBV6-1 combines with J gene TRBJ2-7; D may be TRBD1 (5 bases). Trimming removed 2 bases at V and 3 bases at J, with 8 bases between. CDR1 is MNHNS, CDR2 SASEGT, per germline. This CDR3 region has 13 residues. The CDR3 protein is CASSERTSYEQYF. The DNA for the CDR3 is TGTGCCAGCAGTGAAAGGACAAGCTACGAGCAGTACTTC.

This clonotype was observed a handful of times. J is TRBJ2-3 and V is TRBV5-5, with 12 positions matching TRBD2. The CDR3 extends over 15 amino acids. J gave up 5 bases and V 5 bases, and 6 bases lay outside the gene matches. CDR1 is SGHKS, CDR2 YYEKEE, per germline (reference sequence). The CDR3 spells CASSLAGGPVDTQYF. CDR3 DNA sequence: TGTGCCAGCAGTCTAGCGGGAGGGCCCGTAGATACGCAGTATTTT.

The rearrangement uses TRBV11-2 and TRBJ2-7; D remains ambiguous. Germline assignment: CDR1 SGHAT and CDR2 FQNNGV. With 7 bases removed from V and 1 base from J, the gap between germline ends came to 11 bases. This CDR3 is built from 13 residues. CDR3: CASTAFRSYEQYF. The CDR3 nucleotides are TGTGCCAGCACGGCTTTCCGGTCCTACGAGCAGTACTTC.

J is TRBJ2-7 and V is TRBV4-1; 8 positions agree with TRBD2. CDR1 is MGHRA, CDR2 YSYEKL, per germline. J gave up 7 bases and V 0 bases, and 11 bases lay outside the gene matches. CDR3 length: 16 amino acids. This CDR3 is CASSQEMGGRPREQYF. The CDR3 DNA sequence: TGCGCCAGCAGCCAAGAGATGGGCGGGAGGCCCAGGGAGCAGTACTTC.

The sample holds a few counts of this clonotype. The genes are TRBV6-5 and TRBJ2-6; 7 bases match TRBD1. Unmatched junction bases numbered 2, after V lost 3 bases and J lost 3 bases. Germline assignment: CDR1 MNHEY and CDR2 SVGAGI. The CDR3 runs 15 residues. CDR3 sequence reads: CASSYTGDGANVLTF. As DNA, the CDR3 is TGTGCCAGCAGTTATACAGGGGATGGGGCCAACGTCCTGACTTTC.

The V gene is TRBV13, the J gene TRBJ1-6; 8 bases agree with TRBD1. The CDR3 has 15 residues. CDR1 and CDR2 from the germline V gene are PRHDT and FYEKMQ (reference sequence). Losses at the gene ends were 4 bases for V and 8 bases for J; bases not matched to a gene: 7. In nucleotides, the CDR3 is TGTGCCAGCAGCTGGGGACAGGTTTGGGATTCACCCCTCCACTTT. Protein product: CASSWGQVWDSPLHF.

The chain joins TRBV4-2 to TRBJ1-5; no reliable D call. CDR3 length equals 14 residues. Germline CDR1 and CDR2: LGHNA and YNFKEQ. V dropped 2 bases and J dropped 1 base, with 6 bases sitting between them. The chain's CDR3 is CASSQMGSNQPQHF. CDR3 nucleotides: TGTGCCAGCAGCCAAATGGGGAGCAATCAGCCCCAGCATTTT.

This clonotype was counted only a few times. CDR3 amino acids: CASSQGSQGNEQYF. The CDR3 DNA reads TGCGCCAGCAGCCAAGGAAGCCAGGGTAACGAGCAGTACTTC. This chain connects TRBV4-1 to TRBJ2-5; weak D call: TRBD1 (5 bases). The J call is in doubt because the DNA end fits TRBJ2-7 better. Germline CDR1 and CDR2: MGHRA and YSYEKL. CDR3 length equals 14 residues.

This clonotype was counted once. V gene TRBV7-2 combines with J gene TRBJ2-6, with TRBD2 identical over 11 bases. Germline CDR1 and CDR2: SGHTA and FQGNSA. The junction had 3 bases not matched to a gene; V was cut back by 5 bases and J by 0 bases. CDR3 size: 17 residues. The CDR3 loop reads CASSASGRHSGANVLTF. CDR3 nucleotide sequence: TGTGCCAGCAGCGCTAGCGGGAGGCACTCTGGGGCCAACGTCCTGACTTTC.

The genes are TRBV5-1 and TRBJ1-2; TRBD1 matches at 8 bases. V lost 0 bases to trimming and J lost 8 bases; unmatched junction nucleotides: 6. Germline V gene data show CDR1 as SGHRS and CDR2 as YFSETQ. CDR3 length equals 14 residues. The CDR3 loop reads CASSLGTGQEGYTF. The CDR3 DNA sequence: TGCGCCAGCAGCTTGGGGACAGGGCAGGAAGGCTACACCTTC.

This chain joins TRBV29-1 and TRBJ2-4; D may match TRBD1 or TRBD2 (5 bases each). The end of the DNA is better explained by TRBJ2-7, so the J call may be wrong. Germline CDR1 reads SQVTM; CDR2 reads ANQGSEA. The CDR3 length is 18 residues. DNA for the CDR3: TGCAGCGCTATGACGGCCCTCGGTTTTGGGACCCGCTCCTACGAGCAGTACTTC. It specifies CSAMTALGFGTRSYEQYF.

The J gene is TRBJ2-1, the V gene TRBV4-3; possibly TRBD2 for D (6 bases). V dropped 3 bases and J dropped 8 bases, with 14 bases sitting between them. The CDR3 totals 14 residues. Germline-derived CDR1 and CDR2 are LGHNA and YSLEER. The CDR3 sequence: CASSHSTRSDEQFF. The CDR3 DNA follows: TGCGCCAGCAGCCACTCGACTAGAAGCGATGAGCAGTTCTTC.

The genes are TRBV9 and TRBJ1-2; 7 bases fit TRBD1. Germline lookup yields CDR1 SGDLS and CDR2 YYNGEE. Germline trimming cut 4 bases from V and 8 bases from J; bases unmatched to any gene: 5. The CDR3 contains 12 residues. This chain's CDR3 is CASSQTGFGYTF. Written as DNA, the CDR3 is TGTGCCAGCAGCCAGACAGGGTTCGGCTACACCTTC.

The V gene is TRBV4-1, the J gene TRBJ2-7, with TRBD1 identical over 7 bases. V trimming: 0 bases; J trimming: 3 bases; junction bases outside the gene matches: 5. The CDR3 is 15 residues long. The V gene's germline CDR1 is MGHRA and CDR2 YSYEKL. The CDR3 region has the DNA TGCGCCAGCAGCCAAGAGACAGGGTCTTACTACGAGCAGTACTTC. Translating gives CASSQETGSYYEQYF.

This clonotype occurred many times. This chain connects TRBV20-1 to TRBJ2-7; a weak D match, TRBD1 (6 bases). In germline, CDR1 is DFQATT, CDR2 SNEGSKA (reference sequence). The length of the CDR3 is 11 residues. The germline V and J ends were trimmed by 2 bases and 4 bases, with 6 bases remaining between them. DNA of the CDR3: TGCAGTGCTAGACAGGGGTACGAGCAGTACTTC. Amino acids: CSARQGYEQYF.

The table lists this clonotype with a few counts. The DNA of the CDR3 is TGTGCCAGCTCGATAACCGGGACCGACACAGATACGCAGTATTTT. Its translation is CASSITGTDTDTQYF. The V and J genes are TRBV27 and TRBJ2-3; D possibly matches TRBD1 or TRBD2 (5 bases each). V lost 8 bases, J lost 2 bases, and 17 bases lay in between. The germline CDR1 and CDR2 sequences are MNHEY and SMNVEV (reference sequence). The length of the CDR3 is 15 residues.

The J gene is TRBJ2-6, the V gene TRBV24-1; D remains ambiguous. The germline CDR1 and CDR2 sequences are KGHDR and SFDVKD. V dropped 5 bases and J dropped 0 bases, with 4 bases sitting between them. This CDR3 contains 14 residues. In nucleotides, the CDR3 is TGTGCCACCAGTGGCGTCTCTGGGGCCAACGTCCTGACTTTC. This gives the protein CATSGVSGANVLTF.

V and J are TRBV12-3 or TRBV12-4 and TRBJ2-7; 8 bases agree with TRBD2. The CDR3 sequence is 15 residues long. V lost 3 bases, J lost 4 bases, and 8 bases stayed unmatched. CDR3 region: CASSFGREVGYEQYF. In nucleotides, the CDR3 is TGTGCCAGCAGTTTCGGGCGGGAGGTGGGGTACGAGCAGTACTTC.

The rearrangement uses TRBV27 and TRBJ2-7; D is unresolved. The CDR3 runs to 13 residues. Germline V lookup: CDR1 MNHEY, CDR2 SMNVEV (reference sequence). Deletions cut 6 bases from V and 9 bases from J, with 18 bases between. The chain's CDR3 is CASRRINRQVQYF. In DNA, the CDR3 is TGTGCCAGCAGAAGGATTAATCGTCAGGTGCAGTACTTC.

The chain combines TRBV4-1 with TRBJ2-7; D unresolved. This CDR3 region has 13 residues. Germline-derived CDR1 and CDR2 are MGHRA and YSYEKL. V gave up 0 bases and J gave up 6 bases, with 9 bases separating them. CDR3 nucleotides: TGCGCCAGCAGCCAAGAGTCCCCAGGCGAGCAGTACTTC. This translates into CASSQESPGEQYF.

The chain has TRBV5-1 and TRBJ2-7; D may be TRBD2 (6 bases). V lost 3 bases, J lost 0 bases, and 13 bases lay in between. CDR3 size: 15 residues. Germline lookup yields CDR1 SGHRS and CDR2 YFSETQ. The CDR3, as DNA: TGCGCCAGCAGCTCGGGACTTTCCAACTCCTACGAGCAGTACTTC. Translating gives CASSSGLSNSYEQYF. The whole variable domain, filled in from reference TRBV5-1 and TRBJ2-7, reads KAGVTQTPRYLIKTRGQQVTLSCSPISGHRSVSWYQQTPGQGLQFLFEYFSETQRNKGNFPGRFSGRQFSNSRSEMNVSTLELGDSALYLCASSSGLSNSYEQYFGPGTRLTVT.